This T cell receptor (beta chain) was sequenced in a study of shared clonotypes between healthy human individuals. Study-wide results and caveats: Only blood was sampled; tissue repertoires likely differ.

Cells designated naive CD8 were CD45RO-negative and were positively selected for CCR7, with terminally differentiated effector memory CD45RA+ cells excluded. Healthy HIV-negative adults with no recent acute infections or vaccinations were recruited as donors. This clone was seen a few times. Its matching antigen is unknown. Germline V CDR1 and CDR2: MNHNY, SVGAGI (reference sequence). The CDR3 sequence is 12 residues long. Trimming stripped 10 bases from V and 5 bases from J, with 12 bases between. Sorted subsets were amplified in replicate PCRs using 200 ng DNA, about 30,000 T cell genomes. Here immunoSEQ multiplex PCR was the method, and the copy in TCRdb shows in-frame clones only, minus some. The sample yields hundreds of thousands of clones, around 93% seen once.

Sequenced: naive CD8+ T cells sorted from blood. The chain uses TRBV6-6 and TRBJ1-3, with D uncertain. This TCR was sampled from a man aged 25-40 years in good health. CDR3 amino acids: CATTLDRNTIYF. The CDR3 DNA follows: TGTGCCACCACCCTTGACAGAAACACCATATATTTT.